The next 6 T cell receptor beta chains were all read from a single sample in a study of T cells in narcolepsy. Sequencing used immunoSEQ multiplex PCR; TCRdb keeps in-frame clones, though not all of them. Among some 25,000 clones listed, approximately 85% were seen once. Sequenced material: memory (CD45RA-) CD4+ T cells from blood. Every receptor here comes from a human donor in good health.

The chain links TRBV5-4 to TRBJ2-7, with D unresolved. Trimming cost V 4 bases and J 2 bases, with 10 bases left between them. The CDR3 extends over 13 amino acids. Germline-derived CDR1 and CDR2 are SGHNT and YYREEE (reference sequence). The CDR3 is CASSPDSPYEQYF. In DNA, the CDR3 is TGTGCCAGCAGCCCAGATTCGCCCTACGAGCAGTACTTC.

The chain couples TRBV2 to TRBJ2-7; D is possibly TRBD1 or TRBD2 (5 bases each). The length of the CDR3 is 13 residues. Germline values: CDR1 SNHLY, CDR2 FYNNEI. Trimming cost V 7 bases and J 0 bases, with 10 bases left between them. This chain's CDR3 is CASNVGTSYEQYF. DNA for the CDR3: TGTGCCAGCAATGTCGGGACCTCCTACGAGCAGTACTTC.

V usage is TRBV7-8 and J usage is TRBJ1-2, with 7 bases lining up with TRBD1. J lost 4 bases, V lost 4 bases, and 3 bases had no gene match. Germline values: CDR1 SGHVS, CDR2 FQNEAQ. This CDR3 region has 13 residues. In nucleotides, the CDR3 is TGTGCCAGCAGCTCGGGACAGCTCTATGGCTACACCTTC. Its protein is CASSSGQLYGYTF.

To note about this clone: At one boundary the junction diverges from the germline segment, which might be a read error. The chain joins TRBV19 to TRBJ1-1, with TRBD1 as a possible D gene (6 bases). The CDR3 loop spans 13 amino acids. Germline loops: CDR1 LNHDA, CDR2 SQIVND (reference sequence). The CDR3 spells CASTQGLRTEAFF. The CDR3 region has the DNA TGTGCTAGTACCCAGGGGTTGAGAACTGAAGCTTTCTTT.

CDR3 sequence: CASSWGPSGTEAFF. Here the CDR3 DNA reads TGTGCCAGCAGCTGGGGCCCCTCGGGCACTGAAGCTTTCTTT. The rearrangement links TRBV5-6 to TRBJ1-1; D is perhaps TRBD1 (5 bases). The CDR3 length is 14 residues. Germline assignment: CDR1 SGHDT and CDR2 YYEEEE. Trimming pared 3 bases from V and 4 bases from J, leaving 13 bases between.

This clone has only a few counts. One junction end does not reproduce the germline sequence, and a read error may be involved. This rearrangement joins TRBV6-1 to TRBJ1-5; 9 bases map to TRBD1. This CDR3 has 15 amino acids. Germline CDR1 reads MNHNS; CDR2 reads SASEGT. DNA of the CDR3: TGTGCCAGCAGTGAATTGTCGGGACAGGGCCGCGAGTATCCTTTT. The encoded protein is CASSELSGQGREYPF.